Sequencing of this T cell receptor beta chain was carried out in a study of molecular identifiers for immune sequencing clone quantification (dated by TCRdb to 2016 to 2018). With regard to the full study: For a replicate experiment, RNA from approximately 20,000 or 98,000 naive CD8 T cells was divided into five aliquots, and four of the five aliquots were sequenced. This methods study used CD8 T cells to benchmark TCR RNA copy counting and molecular-identifier clustering-based TCR repertoire sequencing (MIDCIRS). On the study overall, not on this receptor specifically: Even against a background of around 900,000 naive CD8 T cells, spiked-in Jurkat TCR RNA amounting to a single cell's worth was reported to be detectable. Clones above 20 RNA copies held over 97% of molecules in CMV-specific effector cells but under 1% in naive cells. Naive libraries contained spiked-in Jurkat TCR RNA (roughly ten copies' worth), which is not part of the donor repertoire. Modeling estimated about 3.3 recovered TCR RNA copies per cell, compared with about ten by digital PCR, which implies 30% to 35% capture efficiency. When barcode sub-clustering was not used, chimeric consensus sequences inflated TCR diversity, with chimeras reaching as high as 47%. Identical TCR molecules sharing a barcode could cause highly expanded clone sizes to be underestimated.

Libraries of naive CD8 T cells were generated from about 21,000 to 970,000 sorted cells, with 10%, 30% or 50% of the purified RNA used. Naive CD8 T cells were FACS-sorted as CD8+CD4-CCR7+CD45RA+ on a BD FACSAria II into RLT Plus buffer. Approximately nine TCR copies' worth of Jurkat RNA were spiked into roughly 20,000-1,000,000 naive CD8 T cell samples to test detection sensitivity. CD8 T cells were enriched using RosetteSep CD8+ T Cell Enrichment Cocktail and Ficoll-Paque, and the enriched cells then underwent ACK red cell lysis. Preparation of the library involved PCR. Instrument on record: Illumina HiSeq 4000. Bulk TCR libraries were prepared as previously described, using TCR primers listed in Table S5. Total RNA was purified with the Qiagen AllPrep DNA/RNA kit. Before analysis, reads from multiple sequencing runs of the same library were pooled. Turning to the authors' computational methods: Only reads with exact TCR constant sequence were kept, trimmed to 150 nt, and grouped by their 12-nt molecular barcodes. Within each barcode group, reads were sub-clustered at a 15% Levenshtein threshold, and quality-weighted consensus sequences were built per RNA molecule. Non-functional sequences were discarded, and so were lower-count sequences lying one edit away from another sequence. Based on fitting two negative binomial distributions, any barcode sub-cluster with under 20% of the maximum read count was discarded. TCRdb redid the processing of the public reads, applying fastp at Q25 and MiXCR, and retained in-frame beta chains. Rows merge per CDR3 protein into single entries with the most common DNA and genes. The V and J calls were not made by the authors but by TCRdb's processing. In this sample the table shows some 65,000 distinct CDR3 sequences, less than 20% of which occur a single time. The top ten clonotypes cover roughly 1.6% of the sample.

V is shortened by 8 bases, J by 0 bases, and the region joining them spans 17 bases. Per the germline V gene (reference sequence), SEHNR is the CDR1 and FQNEAQ is the CDR2. There are 16 amino acids in the CDR3, from cysteine to phenylalanine inclusive. Only the CDR3 DNA stays, 48 bases, in frame from base 1. Points on this clonotype: The antigen it recognizes is unknown. This sequence may be a read error, since a much larger clone differs from it by one base.

The rearrangement combines TRBV7-9 with TRBJ2-1; the D gene is possibly TRBD1 or TRBD2, each agreeing over 5 bases. The receptor was isolated from a human donor in good health. Some libraries in this study had Jurkat cell RNA spiked in. Sample: naive CD8+ T cells from blood, with Jurkat cell RNA spiked in. The intended sense of this specimen's cell subset or site label: FACS-sorted CD8+CD4-CCR7+CD45RA+ naive T cells. The CDR3 reads CASGPRGGPSYNEQFF. The nucleotide sequence reads as follows: TGTGCCAGCGGCCCCCGGGGCGGTCCCTCCTACAATGAGCAGTTCTTC.